This TCR beta chain derives from a study of control samples from healthy donors and cancer patients. Trimming removed 8 bases at V and 0 bases at J, with 16 bases between. This CDR3 region has 15 residues. Germline CDR1 is MNHEY and CDR2 is SVGAGI. Only in-frame clones appear in the TCRdb table, and some are missing; sequencing was by immunoSEQ multiplex PCR. This sample carries more than 25,000 clones, 75% to 95% of them seen once, and the ten largest clones take more than 10%. The J gene is TRBJ1-1, the V gene TRBV6-5; D may be TRBD1 (6 bases). The receptor was isolated from a man aged 50 or older with lung cancer. The sample consisted of PBMCs. This CDR3 reads CASRLRTAMNTEAFF. CDR3 nucleotides: TGTGCCAGCCGACTCCGGACAGCTATGAACACTGAAGCTTTCTTT.